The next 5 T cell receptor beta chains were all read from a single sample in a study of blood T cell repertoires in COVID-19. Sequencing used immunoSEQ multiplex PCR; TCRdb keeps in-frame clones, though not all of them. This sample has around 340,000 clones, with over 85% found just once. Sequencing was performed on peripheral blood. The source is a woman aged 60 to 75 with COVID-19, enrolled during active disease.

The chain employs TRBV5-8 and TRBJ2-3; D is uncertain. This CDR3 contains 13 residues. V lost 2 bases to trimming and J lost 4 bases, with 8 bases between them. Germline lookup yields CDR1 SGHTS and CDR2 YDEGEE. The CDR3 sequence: CASSFFSADTQYF. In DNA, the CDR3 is TGTGCCAGCAGCTTTTTTAGTGCAGATACGCAGTATTTT.

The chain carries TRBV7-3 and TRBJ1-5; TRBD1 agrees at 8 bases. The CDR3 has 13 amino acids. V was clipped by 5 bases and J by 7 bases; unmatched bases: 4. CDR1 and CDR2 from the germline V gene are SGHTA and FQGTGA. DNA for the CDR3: TGTGCCAGCAGCCCAGACAGGGGACAGCCCCAGCATTTT. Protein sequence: CASSPDRGQPQHF.

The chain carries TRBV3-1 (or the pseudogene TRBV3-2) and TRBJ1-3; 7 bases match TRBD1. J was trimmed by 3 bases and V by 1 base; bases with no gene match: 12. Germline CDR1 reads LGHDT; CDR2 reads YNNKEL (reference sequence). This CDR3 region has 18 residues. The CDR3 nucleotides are TGTGCCAGCAGCCAAGGATACGCAGGGGGATCAATTGGAAACACCATATATTTT. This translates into CASSQGYAGGSIGNTIYF.

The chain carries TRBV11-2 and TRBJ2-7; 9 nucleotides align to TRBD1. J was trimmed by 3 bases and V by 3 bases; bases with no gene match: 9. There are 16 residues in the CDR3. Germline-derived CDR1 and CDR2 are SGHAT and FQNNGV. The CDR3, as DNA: TGTGCCAGCAGCTTGGTCCAGAGGGGACAGGGCTACGAGCAGTACTTC. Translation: CASSLVQRGQGYEQYF. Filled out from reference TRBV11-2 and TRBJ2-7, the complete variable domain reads EAGVAQSPRYKIIEKRQSVAFWCNPISGHATLYWYQQILGQGPKLLIQFQNNGVVDDSQLPKDRFSAERLKGVDSTLKIQPAKLEDSAVYLCASSLVQRGQGYEQYFGPGTRLTVT.

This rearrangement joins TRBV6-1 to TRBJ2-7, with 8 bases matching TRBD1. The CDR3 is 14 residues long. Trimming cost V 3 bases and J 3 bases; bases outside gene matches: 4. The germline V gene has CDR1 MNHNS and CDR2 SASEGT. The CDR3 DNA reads TGTGCCAGCAGTGAGACAGGGGCCTACTACGAGCAGTACTTC. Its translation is CASSETGAYYEQYF.